The sequence of this TCR beta chain was determined in a study of T-cell reconstitution after alpha-beta-depleted transplantation in children. A library of TCRbeta sequences, prepared with unique molecular identifiers, was generated. TCRdb re-called the PCR reads with MiXCR, one entry per CDR3 protein. This sample yields approximately 500,000 distinct CDR3 sequences, of which under 12% are seen a single time; roughly 2.1% belongs to the top ten. This CDR3 region has 15 residues. The germline V gene encodes CDR1 SGHNT and CDR2 YYREEE (reference sequence). V was shortened by 1 base and J by 1 base, with 11 bases between the two germline ends.

Sequencing was performed on PBMCs, taken before TCRalphabeta/CD19-depleted stem cell transplant. This sequence originates from a child aged 2 to 15 with inherited bone marrow failure, due to receive a stem cell transplant. This chain connects TRBV5-4 to TRBJ2-5; D ambiguous. For the CDR3, the DNA is TGTGCCAGCAGCTTGTGGCAGCCGGGCCAAGAGACCCAGTACTTC. This translates into CASSLWQPGQETQYF. The entire variable domain, with the rest obtained from reference TRBV5-4 and TRBJ2-5, is as follows: ETGVTQSPTHLIKTRGQQVTLRCSSQSGHNTVSWYQQALGQGPQFIFQYYREEENGRGNFPPRFSGLQFPNYSSELNVNALELDDSALYLCASSLWQPGQETQYFGPGTRLLVL.